One sample yielded the 5 T cell receptor beta chains listed below, sequenced in a study of early T cells in non-severe SARS-CoV-2 infection (dated by TCRdb to the early 2020s). The library was generated by 5' RACE. The sample was run on a NextSeq 500. TCRdb reran the public reads through fastp at Q25 and MiXCR, keeping productive beta chains. Under each unique CDR3 protein, matching rows form one entry showing the most common genes and DNA. In this sample the table shows around 21,000 distinct CDR3 sequences, 3.5% to 4.5% of which occur a single time. About 1.6% of the sample is in the top ten clones. The sequenced sample consisted of whole blood. Every receptor here comes from an adult who was a healthcare worker with PCR-confirmed SARS-CoV-2 infection or an uninfected control (not recorded which).

This clonotype was seen ten or more times. The rearrangement uses TRBV28 and TRBJ1-5; 11 bases line up with TRBD1. The CDR3 loop spans 17 amino acids. With 0 bases clipped from V and 2 bases from J, the junction kept 3 bases outside the gene matches. CDR1 is MDHEN and CDR2 is SYDVKM in the germline V gene. CDR3 nucleotide sequence: TGTGCCAGCAGTTTATGGTCGGGACAGGGGGGCAATCAGCCCCAGCATTTT. Its translation is CASSLWSGQGGNQPQHF.

This clonotype was detected many times. The CDR3 region is CASAPTGGSYEQYF. The CDR3 nucleotides read TGTGCTAGTGCTCCGACAGGGGGCTCCTACGAGCAGTACTTC. The V and J genes are TRBV12-5 and TRBJ2-7; 9 bases fit TRBD1. V lost 7 bases and J lost 0; bases outside the gene matches: 4. Germline V gene lookup returns CDR1 LGHNT and CDR2 FRNRAP. This CDR3 comprises 14 residues.

This clonotype was observed at least ten times. V and J are TRBV11-2 and TRBJ2-3; D tentatively reads TRBD1 or TRBD2 (5 bases each). Germline assignment: CDR1 SGHAT and CDR2 FQNNGV. The V and J ends lost 4 bases and 6 bases respectively, with 20 bases between them. The CDR3 covers 16 residues. CDR3 bases: TGTGCCAGCAGCTCTCCCGGGACCCTGCCTTGGGATACGCAGTATTTT. Its protein product is CASSSPGTLPWDTQYF.

This clonotype was counted only a few times. V and J are TRBV25-1 and TRBJ2-7, with a tentative D call TRBD1 (5 bases). Trimming left V 3 bases short and J 0 bases short, with 9 bases between. This CDR3 comprises 14 residues. In germline, CDR1 is MGHDK, CDR2 SYGVNS. The CDR3 coding sequence is TGTGCCAGCAGTGACAGGGTGAGCTCCTACGAGCAGTACTTC. This gives the protein CASSDRVSSYEQYF.

This clonotype was counted a few times. This chain connects TRBV29-1 to TRBJ2-3; D is uncertain. The V end was cut by 1 base, the J end by 1 base, with 12 bases between. Germline V gene sequence: CDR1 SQVTM, CDR2 ANQGSEA. This CDR3 has 15 amino acids. CDR3 sequence reads: CSVEASTVGTDTQYF. CDR3 nucleotides: TGCAGCGTTGAAGCTTCAACAGTAGGCACAGATACGCAGTATTTT.